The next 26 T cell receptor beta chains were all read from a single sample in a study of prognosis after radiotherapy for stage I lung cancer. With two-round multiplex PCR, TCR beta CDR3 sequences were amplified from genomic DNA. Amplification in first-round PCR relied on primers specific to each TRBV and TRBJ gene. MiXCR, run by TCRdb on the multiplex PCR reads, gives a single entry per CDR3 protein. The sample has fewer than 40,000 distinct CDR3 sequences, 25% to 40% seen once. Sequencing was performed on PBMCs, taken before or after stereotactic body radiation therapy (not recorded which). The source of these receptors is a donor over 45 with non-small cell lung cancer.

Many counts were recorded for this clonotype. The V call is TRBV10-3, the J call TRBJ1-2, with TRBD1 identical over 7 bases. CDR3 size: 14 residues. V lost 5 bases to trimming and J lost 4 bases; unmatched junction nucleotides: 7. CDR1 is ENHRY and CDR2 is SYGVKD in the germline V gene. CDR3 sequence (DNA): TGTGCCATCAGTACCCAGACAGGGACCTATGGCTACACCTTC. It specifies CAISTQTGTYGYTF.

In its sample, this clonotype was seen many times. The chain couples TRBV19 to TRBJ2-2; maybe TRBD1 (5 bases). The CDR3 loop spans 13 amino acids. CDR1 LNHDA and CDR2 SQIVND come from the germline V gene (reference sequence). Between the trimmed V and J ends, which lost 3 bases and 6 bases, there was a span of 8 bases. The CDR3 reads CASSIRAPGELFF. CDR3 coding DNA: TGTGCCAGTAGTATCAGGGCCCCCGGGGAGCTGTTTTTT.

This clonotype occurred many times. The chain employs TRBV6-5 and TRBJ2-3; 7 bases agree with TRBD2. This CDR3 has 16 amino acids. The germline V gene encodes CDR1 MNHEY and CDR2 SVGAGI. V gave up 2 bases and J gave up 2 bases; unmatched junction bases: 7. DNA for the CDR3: TGTGCCAGCAGTTACGGGCTAGCGGAATTCACAGATACGCAGTATTTT. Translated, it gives CASSYGLAEFTDTQYF.

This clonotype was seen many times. The CDR3 reads CASSGQGWDNEQFF. Here the CDR3 DNA reads TGTGCCAGCAGCGGACAGGGTTGGGACAATGAGCAGTTCTTC. The rearrangement joins TRBV9 to TRBJ2-1; 7 bases align to TRBD1. Trimming at V came to 3 bases and at J to 5 bases, leaving 5 bases not matched to a gene. The CDR3 is 14 residues long. CDR1 and CDR2 from the germline V gene are SGDLS and YYNGEE.

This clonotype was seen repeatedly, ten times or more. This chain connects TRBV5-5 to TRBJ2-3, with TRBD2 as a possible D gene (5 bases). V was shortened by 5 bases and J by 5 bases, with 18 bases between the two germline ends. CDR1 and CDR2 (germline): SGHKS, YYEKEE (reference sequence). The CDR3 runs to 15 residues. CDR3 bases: TGTGCCAGCAGAACCTCGGTGGGAGTCAGAGATACGCAGTATTTT. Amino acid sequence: CASRTSVGVRDTQYF. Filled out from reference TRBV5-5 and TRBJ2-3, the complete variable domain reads DAGVTQSPTHLIKTRGQQVTLRCSPISGHKSVSWYQQVLGQGPQFIFQYYEKEERGRGNFPDRFSARQFPNYSSELNVNALLLGDSALYLCASRTSVGVRDTQYFGPGTRLTVL.

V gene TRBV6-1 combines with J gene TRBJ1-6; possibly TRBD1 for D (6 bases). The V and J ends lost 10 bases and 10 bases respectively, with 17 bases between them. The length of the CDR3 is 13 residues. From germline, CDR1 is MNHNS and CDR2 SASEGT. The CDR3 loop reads CAILQGGNSPLHF. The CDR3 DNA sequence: TGTGCCATCCTACAGGGTGGGAACTCACCCCTCCACTTT.

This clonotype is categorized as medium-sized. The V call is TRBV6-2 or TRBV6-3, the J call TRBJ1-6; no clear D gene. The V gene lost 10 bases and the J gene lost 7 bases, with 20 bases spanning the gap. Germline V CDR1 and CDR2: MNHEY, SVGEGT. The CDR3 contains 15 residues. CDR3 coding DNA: TGTGCCACCCCTCCCCAAGAGCCGGGAAATTCACCCCTCCACTTT. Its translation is CATPPQEPGNSPLHF.

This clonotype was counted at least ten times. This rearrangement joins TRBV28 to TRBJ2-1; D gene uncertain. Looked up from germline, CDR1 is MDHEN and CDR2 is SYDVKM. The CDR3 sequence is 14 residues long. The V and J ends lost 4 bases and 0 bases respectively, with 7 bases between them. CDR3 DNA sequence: TGTGCCAGCAGTTCCTTGAGCTCCTACAATGAGCAGTTCTTC. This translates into CASSSLSSYNEQFF.

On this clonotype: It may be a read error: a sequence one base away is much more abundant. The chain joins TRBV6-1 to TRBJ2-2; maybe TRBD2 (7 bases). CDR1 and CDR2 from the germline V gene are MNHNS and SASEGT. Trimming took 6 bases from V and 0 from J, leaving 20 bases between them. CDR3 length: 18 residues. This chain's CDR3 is CASSATSWGPTNTGELFF. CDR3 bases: TGTGCCAGCAGCGCGACTAGCTGGGGGCCCACGAACACCGGGGAGCTGTTTTTT.

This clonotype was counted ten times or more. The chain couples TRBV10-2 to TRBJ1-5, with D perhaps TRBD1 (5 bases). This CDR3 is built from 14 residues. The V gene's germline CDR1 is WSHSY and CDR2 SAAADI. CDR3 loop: CPPGLNWGRSPQHF. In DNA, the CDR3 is TGCCCTCCCGGGCTGAACTGGGGACGGTCGCCCCAGCATTTT.

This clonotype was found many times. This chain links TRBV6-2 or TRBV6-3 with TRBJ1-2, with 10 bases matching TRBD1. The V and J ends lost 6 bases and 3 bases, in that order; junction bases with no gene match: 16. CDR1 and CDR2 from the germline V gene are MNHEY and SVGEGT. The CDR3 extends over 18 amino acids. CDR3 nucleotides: TGTGCCAGCAGCCCAGGGGGGACAGGGGCCGCAGGCTACTATGGCTACACCTTC. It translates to CASSPGGTGAAGYYGYTF.

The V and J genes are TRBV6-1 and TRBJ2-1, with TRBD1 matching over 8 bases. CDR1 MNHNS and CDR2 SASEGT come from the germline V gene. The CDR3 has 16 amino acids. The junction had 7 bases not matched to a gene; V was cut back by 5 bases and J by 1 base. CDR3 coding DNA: TGTGCCAGCAGTAGGACAGGGTGGGGGTCCTACAATGAGCAGTTCTTC. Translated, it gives CASSRTGWGSYNEQFF.

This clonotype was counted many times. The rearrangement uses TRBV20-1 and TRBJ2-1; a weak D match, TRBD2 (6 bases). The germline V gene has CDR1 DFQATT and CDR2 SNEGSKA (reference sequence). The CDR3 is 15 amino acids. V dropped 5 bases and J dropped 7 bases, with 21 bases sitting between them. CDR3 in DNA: TGCAGTGCTCCTTTCGCGGGACGCCGTGGGAATGAGCAGTTCTTC. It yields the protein CSAPFAGRRGNEQFF.

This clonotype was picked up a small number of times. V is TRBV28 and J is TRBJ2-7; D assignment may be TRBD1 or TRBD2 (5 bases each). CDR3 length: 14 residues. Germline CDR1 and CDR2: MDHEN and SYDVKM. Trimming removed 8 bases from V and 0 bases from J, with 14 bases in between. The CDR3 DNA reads TGTGCCAGCGTACGGGCAGGGAGCTCCTACGAGCAGTACTTC. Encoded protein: CASVRAGSSYEQYF.

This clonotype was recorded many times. As DNA, the CDR3 is TGTGCCATCAGTGAACTTGGGACAGGGATGGGCGAGCAGTACTTC. This encodes CAISELGTGMGEQYF. The chain carries TRBV10-3 and TRBJ2-7; TRBD1 matches 9 bases. The CDR3 has 15 residues. V lost 3 bases, J lost 6 bases, and 9 bases stayed unmatched. Germline V CDR1 and CDR2: ENHRY, SYGVKD.

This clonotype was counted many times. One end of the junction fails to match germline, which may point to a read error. The CDR3 spells CSAKRAPGDSPF. For the CDR3, the DNA is TGCAGTGCTAAACGGGCCCCCGGAGATTCCCCCTTT. The chain employs TRBV20-1 and TRBJ1-6; D remains unclear. Germline values: CDR1 DFQATT, CDR2 SNEGSKA (reference sequence). This CDR3 contains 12 residues.

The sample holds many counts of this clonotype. Here the CDR3 DNA reads TGCAGTGCTAGAGGGGACAGGGTAGAAAAACTGTTTTTT. This encodes CSARGDRVEKLFF. The chain employs TRBV20-1 and TRBJ1-4; the match to TRBD1 covers 9 bases. The J segment lost 8 bases and the V segment lost 1 base, leaving 2 bases of the junction unmatched. The germline gives CDR1 DFQATT, CDR2 SNEGSKA (reference sequence). The CDR3 has 13 residues.

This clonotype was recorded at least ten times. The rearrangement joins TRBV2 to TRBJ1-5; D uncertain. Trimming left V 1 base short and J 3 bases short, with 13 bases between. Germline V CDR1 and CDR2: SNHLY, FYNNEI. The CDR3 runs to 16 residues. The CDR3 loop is CASSEDRLVTNQPQHF. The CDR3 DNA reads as TGTGCCAGCAGTGAAGACAGACTGGTTACCAATCAGCCCCAGCATTTT.

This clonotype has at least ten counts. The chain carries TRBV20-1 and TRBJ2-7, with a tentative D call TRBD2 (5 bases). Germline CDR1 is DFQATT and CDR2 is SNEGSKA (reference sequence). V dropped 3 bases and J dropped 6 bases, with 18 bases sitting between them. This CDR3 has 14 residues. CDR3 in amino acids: CSASRGQALSEQYF. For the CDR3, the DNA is TGCAGTGCTAGTCGGGGTCAAGCACTAAGCGAGCAGTACTTC.

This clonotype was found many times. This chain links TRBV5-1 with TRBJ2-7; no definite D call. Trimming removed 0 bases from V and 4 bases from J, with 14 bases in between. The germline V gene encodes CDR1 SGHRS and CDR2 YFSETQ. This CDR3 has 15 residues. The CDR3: CASSLEAAPPYEQYF. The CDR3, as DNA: TGCGCCAGCAGCTTGGAGGCGGCCCCGCCGTACGAGCAGTACTTC. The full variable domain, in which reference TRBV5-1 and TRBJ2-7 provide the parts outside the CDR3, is KAGVTQTPRYLIKTRGQQVTLSCSPISGHRSVSWYQQTPGQGLQFLFEYFSETQRNKGNFPGRFSGRQFSNSRSEMNVSTLELGDSALYLCASSLEAAPPYEQYFGPGTRLTVT.

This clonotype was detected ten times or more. The CDR3 loop reads CASSGTGWRGNQPQHF. The CDR3 bases are TGTGCCAGCAGTGGGACAGGGTGGAGGGGCAATCAGCCCCAGCATTTT. The chain employs TRBV6-1 and TRBJ1-5, with TRBD1 matching over 8 bases. With V trimmed by 4 bases and J by 2 bases, 7 bases remained unmatched. Germline CDR1 is MNHNS and CDR2 is SASEGT. CDR3 length: 16 amino acids.

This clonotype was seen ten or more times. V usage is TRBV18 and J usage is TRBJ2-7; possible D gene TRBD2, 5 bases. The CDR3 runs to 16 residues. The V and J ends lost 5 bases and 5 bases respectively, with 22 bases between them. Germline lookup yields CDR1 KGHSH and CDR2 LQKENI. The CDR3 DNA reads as TGTGCCAGCTCAAGAGTCCCGGGGATCGGGAACGACGAGCAGTACTTC. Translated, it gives CASSRVPGIGNDEQYF. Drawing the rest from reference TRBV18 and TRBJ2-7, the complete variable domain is NAGVMQNPRHLVRRRGQEARLRCSPMKGHSHVYWYRQLPEEGLKFMVYLQKENIIDESGMPKERFSAEFPKEGPSILRIQQVVRGDSAAYFCASSRVPGIGNDEQYFGPGTRLTVT.

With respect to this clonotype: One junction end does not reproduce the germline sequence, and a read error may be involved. As DNA, the CDR3 is TGTGCCAGTAGTATAGGCAGGCGGTCCAATAGCAATCGGCCCCAGCATTTT. It codes for CASSIGRRSNSNRPQHF. J is TRBJ1-5 and V is TRBV19; D not resolved. The CDR3 runs to 17 residues. The germline CDR1 and CDR2 sequences are LNHDA and SQIVND (reference sequence).

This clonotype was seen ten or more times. In DNA, the CDR3 is TGTGCCAGCACCAAATGGGAAAACACTGAAGCTTTCTTT. Translation: CASTKWENTEAFF. The rearrangement links TRBV6-1 to TRBJ1-1; D gene unclear. The CDR3 contains 13 residues. V lost 7 bases to trimming and J lost 2 bases, with 11 bases between them. Germline loops: CDR1 MNHNS, CDR2 SASEGT.

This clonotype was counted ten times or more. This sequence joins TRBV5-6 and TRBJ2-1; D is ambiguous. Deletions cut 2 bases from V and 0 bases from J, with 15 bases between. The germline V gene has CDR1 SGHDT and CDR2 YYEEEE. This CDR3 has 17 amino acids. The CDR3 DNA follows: TGTGCCAGCAGCTTTAGTCAGAGAAGGATCTCCTACAATGAGCAGTTCTTC. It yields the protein CASSFSQRRISYNEQFF.

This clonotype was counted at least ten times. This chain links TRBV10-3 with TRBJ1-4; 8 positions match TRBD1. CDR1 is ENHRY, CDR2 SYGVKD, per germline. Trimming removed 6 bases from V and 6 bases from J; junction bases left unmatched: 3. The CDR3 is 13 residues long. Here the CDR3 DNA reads TGTGCCATCAGGACAGGGGAGGATGAAAAACTGTTTTTT. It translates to CAIRTGEDEKLFF.